This TCR beta chain was identified during a study of blood T cells in healthy people across ages. Study-wide results and limits: As naive T cell percentage varied, TCR beta diversity correlated strongly with it. With age, beta diversity per million T cells declined roughly linearly, significantly by 40.

Together with a sample-barcoded 5' primer, a J-beta primer mix was included in a second PCR lasting roughly 6 to 12 cycles. TCRdb re-derived calls from the 5' RACE reads in MiXCR, one entry per CDR3 protein. The repertoire holds 1.5 million to 2 million distinct CDR3 sequences, with 49% as singletons. Details on this clonotype: Its antigen is as yet unknown.

This CDR3 spans 16 amino acids. Germline CDR1 and CDR2: ENHRY and SYGVKD. The V end was cut by 5 bases, the J end by 6 bases, with 22 bases between. This TCR derives from a woman in her 40s in good health. The sample was blood. The rearrangement joins TRBV10-3 to TRBJ2-5; no definite D call. CDR3 nucleotides: TGTGCCATCAGTCGTGACTCGGGCCCGTCTCGTCAGACCCAGTACTTC. Amino acids: CAISRDSGPSRQTQYF.